This passage covers 25 T cell receptor beta chains from one sample sequenced in a study of T cell changes during pregnancy in multiple sclerosis. Produced via immunoSEQ multiplex PCR; TCRdb's table is partial and in-frame only. The sample yields fewer than 60,000 clones, 75% to 95% seen once. The sample here was peripheral blood, taken after pregnancy. The receptors here all came from a female donor in good health, enrolled as a control in a pregnancy study.

This chain links TRBV7-2 with TRBJ1-2, with D possibly TRBD1 on 5 matching bases. The germline CDR1 and CDR2 sequences are SGHTA and FQGNSA. The V end was cut by 5 bases, the J end by 8 bases, with 12 bases between. The CDR3 contains 12 residues. The DNA of the CDR3 is TGTGCCAGCAGCCTCATCGGGGGGGGCTACACCTTC. Protein sequence: CASSLIGGGYTF.

The genes are TRBV5-3 and TRBJ1-1; D may be TRBD1 (6 bases). TRBV5-3 is classed as an ORF, of uncertain function. The CDR3 contains 15 residues. The V and J ends lost 1 base and 1 base respectively, with 11 bases between them. As DNA, the CDR3 is TGTGCCAGAAGCTTGAGGGGGGGGCAGAACACTGAAGCTTTCTTT. Translation: CARSLRGGQNTEAFF.

The chain carries TRBV4-2 and TRBJ2-7; a possible D gene is TRBD2 (6 bases). Deletions cut 3 bases from V and 0 bases from J, with 12 bases between. The CDR3 is 15 residues long. CDR1 and CDR2 (germline): LGHNA, YNFKEQ. The CDR3 protein is CASSHLRGTSYEQYF. The CDR3 DNA follows: TGTGCCAGCAGCCATTTACGGGGGACCTCCTACGAGCAGTACTTC.

The V gene is TRBV27, the J gene TRBJ1-4; D possibly corresponds to TRBD1 (6 bases). From germline, CDR1 is MNHEY and CDR2 SMNVEV (reference sequence). The CDR3 spans 14 residues. V was trimmed by 4 bases and J by 3 bases, leaving 9 bases between them. The CDR3 reads CASSSGQSNEKLFF. CDR3 coding DNA: TGTGCCAGCAGTTCCGGACAGTCTAATGAAAAACTGTTTTTT. Full variable domain (missing parts from reference TRBV27 and TRBJ1-4): EAQVTQNPRYLITVTGKKLTVTCSQNMNHEYMSWYRQDPGLGLRQIYYSMNVEVTDKGDVPEGYKVSRKEKRNFPLILESPSPNQTSLYFCASSSGQSNEKLFFGSGTQLSVL.

The chain links TRBV10-1 to TRBJ2-1, with D possibly TRBD1 on 7 matching bases. The germline gives CDR1 WNHNN, CDR2 SYGVQD (reference sequence). V lost 0 bases and J 5 bases, leaving 17 bases between the germline ends. This CDR3 has 17 amino acids. Here the CDR3 DNA reads TGCGCCAGCAGTGAGTCCGAGGAGGGGGCGGTCAACAATGAGCAGTTCTTC. Translated: CASSESEEGAVNNEQFF.

This clone was seen once. The J gene is TRBJ1-4, the V gene TRBV5-1, with 8 bases that match TRBD1. This CDR3 spans 15 amino acids. J gave up 5 bases and V 4 bases, and 7 bases lay outside the gene matches. Germline V lookup: CDR1 SGHRS, CDR2 YFSETQ. The CDR3 DNA sequence: TGCGCCAGCAGCGCGGACAGGGCGGGCAATGAAAAACTGTTTTTT. Protein sequence: CASSADRAGNEKLFF.

V gene TRBV7-9 combines with J gene TRBJ1-2; 7 bases align to TRBD1. After removal of 5 bases from V and 5 bases from J, the junction contained 11 bases not matched to a gene. There are 15 residues in the CDR3. Germline assignment: CDR1 SEHNR and CDR2 FQNEAQ (reference sequence). CDR3 in amino acids: CASSTARTGEYGYTF. CDR3 nucleotides: TGTGCCAGCAGCACGGCCAGGACAGGTGAATATGGCTACACCTTC.

V is TRBV5-1 and J is TRBJ1-2, with D tentatively TRBD1 (6 bases). Germline V lookup: CDR1 SGHRS, CDR2 YFSETQ. The ends were cut back, 4 bases at V and 4 bases at J, with 20 bases in the middle. This CDR3 spans 16 amino acids. The CDR3 protein is CASSPRMGAEGYGYTF. The CDR3 DNA reads TGCGCCAGCAGCCCGCGGATGGGGGCCGAGGGCTATGGCTACACCTTC.

This chain joins TRBV18 and TRBJ2-7, with a tentative D call TRBD1 (6 bases). This CDR3 spans 14 amino acids. V shed 1 base and J shed 1 base, with 8 bases lying between them. Per the germline V gene, CDR1 is KGHSH and CDR2 is LQKENI. The CDR3 loop is CASSPQGTSYEQYF. The CDR3 DNA is TGTGCCAGCTCACCACAAGGGACATCCTACGAGCAGTACTTC. The whole variable domain, filled in from reference TRBV18 and TRBJ2-7, reads NAGVMQNPRHLVRRRGQEARLRCSPMKGHSHVYWYRQLPEEGLKFMVYLQKENIIDESGMPKERFSAEFPKEGPSILRIQQVVRGDSAAYFCASSPQGTSYEQYFGPGTRLTVT.

A remark on this clone: Other nucleotide sequences from this sample produce the same CDR3. This chain connects TRBV6-5 to TRBJ2-7; D may be TRBD1 (6 bases). The germline V gene has CDR1 MNHEY and CDR2 SVGAGI. The V gene lost 0 bases and the J gene lost 0 bases, with 9 bases spanning the gap. The CDR3 sequence is 15 residues long. CDR3 loop: CASSYSLDSSYEQYF. The CDR3 coding sequence is TGTGCCAGCAGTTACTCCCTGGACAGCTCCTACGAGCAGTACTTC.

The rearrangement uses TRBV7-9 and TRBJ2-3; 9 bases align to TRBD2. The CDR3 sequence is 15 residues long. Germline V lookup: CDR1 SEHNR, CDR2 FQNEAQ (reference sequence). The trim removed 11 bases at V and 0 bases at J, leaving 9 bases unmatched. The CDR3 nucleotides read TGTGCCGGTCGAGCGGGAGGACCTAGCACAGATACGCAGTATTTT. Its protein is CAGRAGGPSTDTQYF.

The chain joins TRBV6-4 to TRBJ2-3, with 8 bases fitting TRBD2. V shed 2 bases, J shed 1 base, and the junction held 2 bases outside the gene matches. The length of the CDR3 is 15 residues. Germline CDR1 MRHNA, CDR2 SNTAGT. DNA of the CDR3: TGTGCCAGCAGTGACCGGGGGGGCGGCACAGATACGCAGTATTTT. Protein: CASSDRGGGTDTQYF.

The sample holds one count of this clone. The V and J genes are TRBV5-1 and TRBJ1-4; a possible D gene is TRBD1 (5 bases). This CDR3 spans 17 amino acids. The V gene's germline CDR1 is SGHRS and CDR2 YFSETQ. Deletions cut 4 bases from V and 0 bases from J, with 16 bases between. As DNA, the CDR3 is TGCGCCAGCAGCCTCCGGGGGATGGGTTCAACTAATGAAAAACTGTTTTTT. Encoded protein: CASSLRGMGSTNEKLFF.

The chain recombines TRBV25-1 with TRBJ2-1; D is unresolved. The ends were cut back, 4 bases at V and 0 bases at J, with 10 bases in the middle. The CDR3 contains 15 residues. The germline V gene encodes CDR1 MGHDK and CDR2 SYGVNS. CDR3 amino acids: CASSGALSSYNEQFF. The CDR3 nucleotides are TGTGCCAGCAGTGGAGCTCTAAGCTCCTACAATGAGCAGTTCTTC.

This clone was observed a few times. This specimen includes other DNA sequences encoding the same CDR3. V usage is TRBV27 and J usage is TRBJ1-1; a weak D match, TRBD1 (5 bases). Germline CDR1 MNHEY, CDR2 SMNVEV (reference sequence). V was pared by 5 bases and J by 0 bases, with 10 bases between. This CDR3 region has 14 residues. The CDR3 DNA sequence: TGTGCCAGCAGTCTTGGGGGGATGAACACTGAAGCTTTCTTT. Its protein is CASSLGGMNTEAFF.

This clone appeared once. CDR3 sequence reads: CASMKHGSGNTIYF. The CDR3 DNA follows: TGTGCCAGCATGAAGCACGGCTCTGGAAACACCATATATTTT. The rearrangement joins TRBV25-1 to TRBJ1-3; no reliable D call. The germline gives CDR1 MGHDK, CDR2 SYGVNS. This CDR3 is built from 14 residues. V lost 7 bases, J lost 0 bases, and 10 bases lay in between. Based on the CDR3 plus reference TRBV25-1 and TRBJ1-3, the full variable domain is EADIYQTPRYLVIGTGKKITLECSQTMGHDKMYWYQQDPGMELHLIHYSYGVNSTEKGDLSSESTVSRIRTEHFPLTLESARPSHTSQYLCASMKHGSGNTIYFGEGSWLTVV.

This sequence joins TRBV2 and TRBJ1-5, with D possibly matching TRBD1 (5 bases). The CDR3 runs to 15 residues. Germline assignment: CDR1 SNHLY and CDR2 FYNNEI. Trimming pared 5 bases from V and 2 bases from J, leaving 13 bases between. This CDR3 reads CASSSRQGGNQPQHF. CDR3 bases: TGTGCCAGCAGTTCCCGGCAGGGCGGCAATCAGCCCCAGCATTTT.

The rearrangement joins TRBV28 to TRBJ2-7, with D tentatively TRBD1 (5 bases). The CDR3 is 14 amino acids. V was shortened by 3 bases and J by 3 bases, with 12 bases between the two germline ends. CDR1 is MDHEN and CDR2 is SYDVKM in the germline V gene. CDR3 DNA sequence: TGTGCCAGCAGTTTCCAGGGCGATTTCTACGAGCAGTACTTC. This sequence encodes CASSFQGDFYEQYF.

This clone was counted between two and nine times. This chain links TRBV5-1 with TRBJ1-1; TRBD1 matches at 8 bases. J gave up 1 base and V 0 bases, and 2 bases lay outside the gene matches. The CDR3 runs 15 residues. The germline V gene has CDR1 SGHRS and CDR2 YFSETQ. CDR3 region: CASSLAGQGNTEAFF. CDR3 DNA sequence: TGCGCCAGCAGCTTGGCCGGACAGGGGAACACTGAAGCTTTCTTT.

This sequence joins TRBV7-2 and TRBJ2-7, with TRBD1 as a possible D gene (7 bases). Trimming pared 5 bases from V and 4 bases from J, leaving 15 bases between. Germline CDR1 SGHTA, CDR2 FQGNSA. The CDR3 runs 14 residues. In nucleotides, the CDR3 is TGTGCCAGCAGCCTCACAGCAGGGGGGTACGAGCAGTACTTC. Amino acid sequence: CASSLTAGGYEQYF.

This clone showed up just a few times. The chain employs TRBV28 and TRBJ1-2; 7 positions match TRBD1. In germline, CDR1 is MDHEN, CDR2 SYDVKM. V lost 5 bases to trimming and J lost 4 bases; unmatched junction nucleotides: 10. This CDR3 spans 15 amino acids. CDR3 in amino acids: CASSPPQGRGYGYTF. For the CDR3, the DNA is TGTGCCAGCAGTCCCCCACAGGGGCGGGGCTATGGCTACACCTTC.

The CDR3 region has the DNA TGTGCCAGCCATACGGGGGGAGTGGATGAAAAACTGTTTTTT. It specifies CASHTGGVDEKLFF. This sequence joins TRBV6-5 and TRBJ1-4, with D possibly TRBD1 on 5 matching bases. The CDR3 is made up of 14 amino acids. The germline V gene has CDR1 MNHEY and CDR2 SVGAGI. V was trimmed by 8 bases and J by 6 bases, leaving 16 bases between them.

V usage is TRBV6-6 and J usage is TRBJ2-5; 14 nucleotides align to TRBD2. CDR3 length: 16 residues. In germline, CDR1 is MNHNY, CDR2 SVGAGI (reference sequence). With V trimmed by 4 bases and J by 5 bases, 6 bases remained unmatched. CDR3 residues: CASSSRTSGGPETQYF. CDR3 DNA sequence: TGTGCCAGCAGTTCCCGGACTAGCGGGGGGCCGGAGACCCAGTACTTC.

The chain has TRBV27 and TRBJ2-5; 14 nucleotides line up with TRBD2. The V gene's germline CDR1 is MNHEY and CDR2 SMNVEV (reference sequence). The CDR3 length is 15 residues. After removal of 6 bases from V and 4 bases from J, the junction contained 4 bases not matched to a gene. In nucleotides, the CDR3 is TGTGCCAGCAGACCGGGACTAGCGGGAGTAGAGACCCAGTACTTC. Its protein product is CASRPGLAGVETQYF.

The chain couples TRBV5-1 to TRBJ1-4, with no clear D. Germline loops: CDR1 SGHRS, CDR2 YFSETQ. Trimming removed 4 bases from V and 0 bases from J, with 10 bases in between. The CDR3 consists of 15 residues. The chain's CDR3 is CASSLPSPTNEKLFF. The CDR3 region has the DNA TGCGCCAGCAGCCTTCCGTCTCCAACTAATGAAAAACTGTTTTTT.